The 27 T cell receptor beta chains given below trace back to one sample, sequenced in a study of blood T cell repertoires in COVID-19. TCRdb keeps only in-frame clones here, not all; method: immunoSEQ multiplex PCR. The data hold some 250,000 clones, with around 88% observed a single time. Sequenced material: peripheral blood. Source of these receptors: a young man with active or convalescent COVID-19.

The DNA of the CDR3 is TGTGCCAGCAGAAATGGACAGGGGCGCAATCAGCCCCAGCATTTT. Protein: CASRNGQGRNQPQHF. The rearrangement links TRBV6-5 to TRBJ1-5; TRBD1 matches 9 bases. Germline trimming cut 6 bases from V and 2 bases from J; bases unmatched to any gene: 5. The CDR3 runs to 15 residues. Germline CDR1 MNHEY, CDR2 SVGAGI.

The chain carries TRBV14 and TRBJ2-1, with TRBD1 identical over 7 bases. V trimming: 4 bases; J trimming: 9 bases; junction bases outside the gene matches: 9. Germline CDR1 and CDR2: SGHDN and FVKESK. The CDR3 is 14 residues long. The CDR3 nucleotides are TGTGCCAGCAGCCCGACCCGACAGGGTGGTGAGCAGTTCTTC. Amino acids: CASSPTRQGGEQFF.

The chain employs TRBV7-2 and TRBJ2-1, with 8 bases matching TRBD2. This CDR3 spans 15 amino acids. Germline CDR1 and CDR2: SGHTA and FQGNSA. The trim removed 0 bases at V and 4 bases at J, leaving 2 bases unmatched. The CDR3 nucleotides read TGTGCCAGCAGCTTAGCACGGGGGGGGTACAATGAGCAGTTCTTC. Residues: CASSLARGGYNEQFF.

CDR3 nucleotide sequence: TGTGCCAGCAGCTTCCCAACTGGGAGCTCCTACAATGAGCAGTTCTTC. Its protein product is CASSFPTGSSYNEQFF. The chain uses TRBV7-9 and TRBJ2-1; weak D call: TRBD2 (5 bases). The CDR3 runs to 16 residues. V shed 3 bases and J shed 0 bases, with 12 bases lying between them. Germline CDR1 SEHNR, CDR2 FQNEAQ (reference sequence).

The gene calls are TRBV25-1 and TRBJ2-7, with a tentative D call TRBD1 (5 bases). Germline V CDR1 and CDR2: MGHDK, SYGVNS. The CDR3 length is 13 residues. Trimming removed 8 bases from V and 6 bases from J, with 17 bases in between. CDR3 sequence reads: CASGRPGMGEQYF. The CDR3 nucleotides are TGTGCCAGCGGCCGACCAGGGATGGGCGAGCAGTACTTC.

This clone appeared once. At the DNA level, this CDR3 is encoded by other sequences in the same sample as well. The chain carries TRBV5-1 and TRBJ2-7; TRBD2 matches 9 bases. The J segment lost 1 base and the V segment lost 1 base, leaving 3 bases of the junction unmatched. Per the germline V gene, CDR1 is SGHRS and CDR2 is YFSETQ. This CDR3 region has 15 residues. As DNA, the CDR3 is TGCGCCAGCAGCTTGACGGCGGGGGGGTCCTACGAGCAGTACTTC. The encoded protein is CASSLTAGGSYEQYF. The variable domain in full, with the rest retrieved from reference TRBV5-1 and TRBJ2-7, is KAGVTQTPRYLIKTRGQQVTLSCSPISGHRSVSWYQQTPGQGLQFLFEYFSETQRNKGNFPGRFSGRQFSNSRSEMNVSTLELGDSALYLCASSLTAGGSYEQYFGPGTRLTVT.

The chain uses TRBV5-1 and TRBJ2-3; D possibly corresponds to TRBD1 (6 bases). V lost 1 base to trimming and J lost 3 bases, with 21 bases between them. CDR1 and CDR2 from the germline V gene are SGHRS and YFSETQ. CDR3 length: 18 amino acids. CDR3 in DNA: TGCGCCAGCAGCTTGTCCCCCGTTGGGGACACGACAACAGATACGCAGTATTTT. Translation: CASSLSPVGDTTTDTQYF. Drawing the rest from reference TRBV5-1 and TRBJ2-3, the complete variable domain is KAGVTQTPRYLIKTRGQQVTLSCSPISGHRSVSWYQQTPGQGLQFLFEYFSETQRNKGNFPGRFSGRQFSNSRSEMNVSTLELGDSALYLCASSLSPVGDTTTDTQYFGPGTRLTVL.

The chain couples TRBV2 to TRBJ2-3, with 10 nucleotides matching TRBD1. V dropped 8 bases and J dropped 4; count of bases not matched to a gene: 9. Per germline, CDR1 SNHLY and CDR2 FYNNEI. The CDR3 totals 15 residues. The CDR3 bases are TGTGCCAGCCTTAGGGACAGGGGTTTGGCAGATACGCAGTATTTT. Its protein product is CASLRDRGLADTQYF.

This clone was counted once. The V call is TRBV7-2, the J call TRBJ2-3, with D possibly matching TRBD1 (6 bases). The CDR3 totals 15 residues. Per the germline V gene, CDR1 is SGHTA and CDR2 is FQGNSA. Trimming cost V 5 bases and J 0 bases, with 12 bases left between them. CDR3 amino acids: CASSPRTVSTDTQYF. The CDR3 DNA sequence: TGTGCCAGCAGCCCCCGGACAGTTAGCACAGATACGCAGTATTTT. The variable domain in full, with the rest retrieved from reference TRBV7-2 and TRBJ2-3, is GAGVSQSPSNKVTEKGKDVELRCDPISGHTALYWYRQSLGQGLEFLIYFQGNSAPDKSGLPSDRFSAERTGGSVSTLTIQRTQQEDSAVYLCASSPRTVSTDTQYFGPGTRLTVL.

The chain couples TRBV4-3 to TRBJ2-1; 8 bases are shared with TRBD1. Germline loops: CDR1 LGHNA, CDR2 YSLEER. The CDR3 runs to 15 residues. The J segment lost 5 bases and the V segment lost 6 bases, leaving 9 bases of the junction unmatched. The CDR3 loop is CASSPGTGNNNEQFF. The CDR3 DNA reads as TGCGCCAGCAGTCCCGGGACAGGAAATAACAATGAGCAGTTCTTC.

V gene TRBV6-1 combines with J gene TRBJ1-3; D not resolved. The CDR3 is 20 residues long. Per the germline V gene, CDR1 is MNHNS and CDR2 is SASEGT. The V gene lost 1 base and the J gene lost 0 bases, with 22 bases spanning the gap. This chain's CDR3 is CASSEGRRPPRGYSGNTIYF. The CDR3, as DNA: TGTGCCAGCAGTGAAGGCCGGCGTCCCCCCCGGGGTTACTCTGGAAACACCATATATTTT.

This chain uses TRBV7-2 with TRBJ2-4, with 10 bases identical to TRBD2. J lost 0 bases, V lost 1 base, and 9 bases had no gene match. This CDR3 comprises 19 residues. Germline CDR1 is SGHTA and CDR2 is FQGNSA. The CDR3: CASSLEGSGGSIAKNIQYF. The DNA of the CDR3 is TGTGCCAGCAGCTTAGAGGGTAGCGGGGGGTCAATAGCCAAAAACATTCAGTACTTC. Drawing the rest from reference TRBV7-2 and TRBJ2-4, the complete variable domain is GAGVSQSPSNKVTEKGKDVELRCDPISGHTALYWYRQSLGQGLEFLIYFQGNSAPDKSGLPSDRFSAERTGGSVSTLTIQRTQQEDSAVYLCASSLEGSGGSIAKNIQYFGAGTRLSVL.

The chain links TRBV9 to TRBJ2-1, with D perhaps matching TRBD2 (7 bases). The V and J ends lost 0 bases and 4 bases respectively, with 14 bases between them. CDR1 SGDLS and CDR2 YYNGEE come from the germline V gene. This CDR3 contains 16 residues. The CDR3 bases are TGTGCCAGCAGCGTAGGTTCCGGGGGGCCTTACAATGAGCAGTTCTTC. Amino acids: CASSVGSGGPYNEQFF.

This clone was observed a single time. V and J are TRBV30 and TRBJ1-1; 7 bases align to TRBD1. With V trimmed by 3 bases and J by 4 bases, 11 bases remained unmatched. The length of the CDR3 is 15 residues. Germline CDR1 is GTSNPN and CDR2 is SVGIG (reference sequence). The CDR3 spells CAWSWTGRQGTEAFF. The DNA for the CDR3 is TGTGCCTGGAGCTGGACAGGCCGGCAGGGCACTGAAGCTTTCTTT.

This clone was detected a few times. The J gene is TRBJ1-6, the V gene TRBV3-1 (or the pseudogene TRBV3-2); D is possibly TRBD1 (5 bases). Trimming took off 3 bases at V and 2 bases at J, with 14 bases between the two ends. CDR3 length equals 17 residues. Germline V gives CDR1 LGHDT, CDR2 YNNKEL (reference sequence). The chain's CDR3 is CASSQNAGVAYNSPLHF. The CDR3, as DNA: TGTGCCAGCAGCCAGAACGCGGGGGTCGCCTATAATTCACCCCTCCACTTT.

The chain links TRBV30 to TRBJ2-7; possible D gene TRBD1, 5 bases. Deletions cut 3 bases from V and 5 bases from J, with 14 bases between. Per the germline V gene, CDR1 is GTSNPN and CDR2 is SVGIG (reference sequence). This CDR3 has 13 residues. This CDR3 is CAWRSDTGHEQYF. The CDR3 coding sequence is TGTGCCTGGAGAAGCGATACAGGACACGAGCAGTACTTC. Full variable domain (outside the CDR3, taken from reference TRBV30 and TRBJ2-7): SQTIHQWPATLVQPVGSPLSLECTVEGTSNPNLYWYRQAAGRGLQLLFYSVGIGQISSEVPQNLSASRPQDRQFILSSKKLLLSDSGFYLCAWRSDTGHEQYFGPGTRLTVT.

This chain links TRBV3-1 (or the pseudogene TRBV3-2) with TRBJ2-1; possibly TRBD2 for D (5 bases). This CDR3 is 16 amino acids long. Deletions cut 6 bases from V and 3 bases from J, with 18 bases between. Germline lookup yields CDR1 LGHDT and CDR2 YNNKEL (reference sequence). The CDR3 here is CASSQLLGVVYNEQFF. The CDR3 DNA is TGTGCCAGCAGTCAACTCCTGGGAGTCGTCTACAATGAGCAGTTCTTC.

V is TRBV29-1 and J is TRBJ1-4; D possibly corresponds to TRBD1 (5 bases). Germline V gives CDR1 SQVTM, CDR2 ANQGSEA. This CDR3 spans 13 amino acids. Trimming pared 3 bases from V and 8 bases from J, leaving 13 bases between. The CDR3 nucleotides are TGCAGCGTTGATGCAGGGTCGGGCGAAAAACTGTTTTTT. It translates to CSVDAGSGEKLFF.

The table lists this clone with a few counts. The CDR3 DNA reads as TGTGCCCACCGACACCAAAGAAATGGCTACACCTTC. This codes for CAHRHQRNGYTF. V usage is TRBV30 and J usage is TRBJ1-2; D unclear. Trimming cost V 8 bases and J 6 bases, with 16 bases left between them. CDR1 is GTSNPN, CDR2 SVGIG, per germline (reference sequence). The CDR3 is 12 residues long.

The chain has TRBV20-1 and TRBJ1-2, with 11 bases fitting TRBD1. The CDR3 contains 11 residues. The germline gives CDR1 DFQATT, CDR2 SNEGSKA (reference sequence). After removal of 5 bases from V and 8 bases from J, the junction contained 1 base not matched to a gene. This CDR3 is CSAWTGGGYTF. The DNA for the CDR3 is TGCAGTGCTTGGACAGGGGGCGGCTACACCTTC.

The CDR3: CASSDVTGDQPQHF. CDR3 DNA: TGCGCCAGCAGTGACGTCACAGGCGATCAGCCCCAGCATTTT. The chain links TRBV10-2 to TRBJ1-5; D may be TRBD1 (5 bases). Per the germline V gene, CDR1 is WSHSY and CDR2 is SAAADI. This CDR3 contains 14 residues. V lost 3 bases, J lost 5 bases, and 11 bases lay in between.

V is TRBV10-3 and J is TRBJ1-1; D ambiguous. With 3 bases removed from V and 7 bases from J, the gap between germline ends came to 9 bases. Per the germline V gene, CDR1 is ENHRY and CDR2 is SYGVKD. The CDR3 has 12 residues. The CDR3 spells CAISERGFEAFF. Here the CDR3 DNA reads TGTGCCATCAGTGAAAGAGGGTTTGAAGCTTTCTTT.

V usage is TRBV7-8 and J usage is TRBJ2-5; 10 positions agree with TRBD2. This CDR3 comprises 18 residues. The germline CDR1 and CDR2 sequences are SGHVS and FQNEAQ. Unmatched junction bases numbered 13, after V lost 5 bases and J lost 1 base. CDR3 sequence: CASSRGLAGGPLQETQYF. The CDR3 DNA reads TGTGCCAGCAGCCGAGGGTTAGCGGGGGGCCCCCTCCAAGAGACCCAGTACTTC.

The chain joins TRBV2 to TRBJ2-3; no definite D call. CDR3 size: 13 residues. V lost 6 bases and J 6 bases, leaving 13 bases between the germline ends. CDR1 SNHLY and CDR2 FYNNEI come from the germline V gene. The CDR3 protein is CASSKSFEDTQYF. The CDR3 coding sequence is TGTGCCAGCAGCAAATCCTTCGAGGATACGCAGTATTTT.

The CDR3 reads CASSLVVTGPNTEAFF. As DNA, the CDR3 is TGCGCCAGCAGCTTGGTCGTGACAGGGCCTAACACTGAAGCTTTCTTT. V is TRBV5-1 and J is TRBJ1-1; 7 bases fit TRBD1. V gave up 0 bases and J gave up 2 bases; unmatched junction bases: 7. This CDR3 is built from 16 residues. Germline CDR1 and CDR2: SGHRS and YFSETQ.

This clone has ten or more counts. The V gene is TRBV6-1, the J gene TRBJ1-2; 9 bases map to TRBD1. V shed 4 bases and J 6 bases; nucleotides not matched to a gene: 18. CDR3 length: 18 residues. The germline CDR1 and CDR2 sequences are MNHNS and SASEGT. CDR3: CASSGAGTGQLMIDGYTF. Here the CDR3 DNA reads TGTGCCAGCAGTGGAGCCGGGACAGGGCAATTGATGATCGATGGCTACACCTTC.

CDR3 in DNA: TGCAGCGTTGAAGAGGCGGCTAGCGGGGGGTATTACAATGAGCAGTTCTTC. This translates into CSVEEAASGGYYNEQFF. This chain joins TRBV29-1 and TRBJ2-1; 11 nucleotides line up with TRBD2. Germline loops: CDR1 SQVTM, CDR2 ANQGSEA. V dropped 0 bases and J dropped 4; count of bases not matched to a gene: 8. The CDR3 has 17 amino acids.